These T cell receptor beta chains were read from a single sample in a study of shared clonotypes between healthy human individuals. TCRdb's table, derived via immunoSEQ multiplex PCR, lists solely in-frame clones and lacks some. The table lists fewer than 800,000 clones, roughly nine tenths of them singletons. Sequenced sample: naive CD8+ T cells sorted from blood. Source of these receptors: a man aged 30 to 39 in good health. CDR3s include the opening cysteine and the closing phenylalanine or tryptophan. A D gene is named only where the DNA matches it firmly. Some rows mark clone size as missing; the rest say once, few, many or name a class of expanded clone.

clone size: .; D gene: .; J gene: TRBJ2-7; V gene: TRBV6-6; CDR3 protein: CASRPRGYEQYF; CDR3 DNA: TGTGCCAGCAGACCCCGGGGGTACGAGCAGTACTTC
clone size: .; D gene: .; J gene: TRBJ1-5; V gene: TRBV10-1; CDR3 protein: CASSEGVGSNQPQHF; CDR3 DNA: TGCGCCAGCAGTGAGGGCGTCGGGAGCAATCAGCCCCAGCATTTT
clone size: .; D gene: .; J gene: TRBJ2-3; V gene: TRBV10-2; CDR3 protein: CASTPQQFSTDTQYF; CDR3 DNA: TGCGCCAGCACCCCACAGCAATTTAGCACAGATACGCAGTATTTT
clone size: .; D gene: .; J gene: TRBJ1-4; V gene: TRBV6-1; CDR3 protein: CAGRAGEGLLEKLFF; CDR3 DNA: TGTGCCGGGAGGGCCGGAGAAGGGCTTCTAGAAAAACTGTTTTTT
clone size: once; D gene: .; J gene: TRBJ2-7; V gene: TRBV19; CDR3 protein: CASSTGQLYEQYF; CDR3 DNA: TGTGCCAGTAGTACTGGACAGCTCTACGAGCAGTACTTC
clone size: .; D gene: TRBD2; J gene: TRBJ2-1; V gene: TRBV13; CDR3 protein: CASRLAGAYEQFF; CDR3 DNA: TGTGCCAGCCGGCTAGCGGGAGCCTATGAGCAGTTCTTC
clone size: .; D gene: .; J gene: TRBJ1-2; V gene: TRBV11-2; CDR3 protein: CASSLDARVGDGYTF; CDR3 DNA: TGTGCCAGCAGCTTAGATGCCCGTGTTGGGGATGGCTACACCTTC
clone size: .; D gene: TRBD1; J gene: TRBJ2-4; V gene: TRBV2; CDR3 protein: CASSTGQGLSNIQYF; CDR3 DNA: TGTGCCAGCAGTACCGGACAGGGGTTATCCAACATTCAGTACTTC
clone size: .; D gene: TRBD2; J gene: TRBJ2-1; V gene: TRBV7-9; CDR3 protein: CASSSRTSGKPDEQFF; CDR3 DNA: TGTGCCAGCAGTTCCCGGACTAGCGGGAAACCGGATGAGCAGTTCTTC
clone size: once; D gene: .; J gene: TRBJ2-7; V gene: TRBV11-2; CDR3 protein: CASSLELSPNYEQYF; CDR3 DNA: TGTGCCAGCAGCTTAGAGTTGTCGCCTAACTACGAGCAGTACTTC
clone size: .; D gene: TRBD2; J gene: TRBJ2-7; V gene: TRBV9; CDR3 protein: CASSVASGLAGDEQYF; CDR3 DNA: TGTGCCAGCAGCGTAGCATCAGGACTAGCGGGAGACGAGCAGTACTTC
clone size: .; D gene: .; J gene: TRBJ2-7; V gene: TRBV7-3; CDR3 protein: CASRTNPNMEASLSYEQYF; CDR3 DNA: TGTGCCAGCAGAACCAACCCCAATATGGAAGCAAGCCTCTCCTACGAGCAGTACTTC
clone size: .; D gene: TRBD2; J gene: TRBJ2-1; V gene: TRBV9; CDR3 protein: CASSVLAGEGNEQFF; CDR3 DNA: TGTGCCAGCAGCGTACTAGCGGGAGAGGGCAATGAGCAGTTCTTC
clone size: few; D gene: .; J gene: TRBJ1-5; V gene: TRBV18; CDR3 protein: CASSPPGQPQHF; CDR3 DNA: TGTGCCAGCTCACCACCGGGGCAGCCCCAGCATTTT
clone size: .; D gene: .; J gene: TRBJ2-7; V gene: TRBV21-1; CDR3 protein: CASIPLRLGQGSYEQYF; CDR3 DNA: TGTGCCAGCATCCCTCTGCGTTTGGGACAGGGGTCGTACGAGCAGTACTTC
clone size: .; D gene: .; J gene: TRBJ2-3; V gene: TRBV10-3; CDR3 protein: CAISETGTSTDTQYF; CDR3 DNA: TGTGCCATCAGTGAAACAGGGACTAGCACAGATACGCAGTATTTT
clone size: .; D gene: .; J gene: TRBJ2-7; V gene: TRBV5-1; CDR3 protein: CASRGTSIYEQYF; CDR3 DNA: TGCGCCAGCAGAGGGACATCGATCTACGAGCAGTACTTC
clone size: .; D gene: .; J gene: TRBJ2-5; V gene: TRBV11-2; CDR3 protein: CASSLALAGRETQYF; CDR3 DNA: TGTGCCAGCAGCTTAGCACTAGCAGGGAGAGAGACCCAGTACTTC
clone size: once; D gene: .; J gene: TRBJ1-3; V gene: TRBV4-1; CDR3 protein: CASSQAVTGNTIYF; CDR3 DNA: TGCGCCAGCAGCCAAGCGGTTACTGGAAACACCATATATTTT
clone size: .; D gene: TRBD2; J gene: TRBJ2-5; V gene: TRBV10-2; CDR3 protein: CASLSGTSGRETQYF; CDR3 DNA: TGCGCCAGCCTGAGCGGGACTAGCGGGAGAGAGACCCAGTACTTC
clone size: .; D gene: .; J gene: TRBJ2-1; V gene: TRBV2; CDR3 protein: CASSRLDLLYNEQFF; CDR3 DNA: TGTGCCAGCAGTCGACTAGATTTGTTGTACAATGAGCAGTTCTTC
clone size: .; D gene: TRBD1; J gene: TRBJ1-2; V gene: TRBV19; CDR3 protein: CASTGTGIEGYTF; CDR3 DNA: TGTGCCTCAACAGGGACAGGGATTGAAGGCTACACCTTC
clone size: .; D gene: TRBD2; J gene: TRBJ2-5; V gene: TRBV2; CDR3 protein: CASSDLGTSGRGVQETQYF; CDR3 DNA: TGTGCCAGCAGTGATTTGGGGACTAGCGGGAGGGGCGTACAAGAGACCCAGTACTTC
clone size: .; D gene: .; J gene: TRBJ2-3; V gene: TRBV4-1; CDR3 protein: CASTSRANNKSTDTQYF; CDR3 DNA: TGCGCCAGCACCTCAAGAGCCAACAATAAGAGCACAGATACGCAGTATTTT
clone size: .; D gene: .; J gene: TRBJ2-3; V gene: TRBV6-6; CDR3 protein: CASSYNLASTDTQYF; CDR3 DNA: TGTGCCAGCAGTTACAACTTAGCGAGCACAGATACGCAGTATTTT
clone size: .; D gene: TRBD2; J gene: TRBJ2-1; V gene: TRBV7-9; CDR3 protein: CASSSLTSGRFWNEQFF; CDR3 DNA: TGTGCCAGCAGCTCCCTGACTAGCGGGCGCTTTTGGAATGAGCAGTTCTTC
clone size: .; D gene: TRBD1; J gene: TRBJ1-4; V gene: TRBV6-5; CDR3 protein: CASSTTGVEKLFF; CDR3 DNA: TGTGCCAGCAGTACCACAGGGGTCGAAAAACTGTTTTTT
clone size: few; D gene: .; J gene: TRBJ2-7; V gene: TRBV6-1; CDR3 protein: CASSYYEQYF; CDR3 DNA: TGTGCCAGCAGTTACTACGAGCAGTACTTC